The clone carrying this T cell receptor (beta chain) has only one observation. Amplification used 60 Vbeta primers and 13 Jbeta primers. Using immunoSEQ multiplex PCR, the repertoire was profiled, and TCRdb retains in-frame clones only, with some absent. The table records about 160,000 clones, 85% of them present only once. Trimming took off 6 bases at V and 5 bases at J, with 16 bases between the two ends. Per germline, CDR1 KGHSH and CDR2 LQKENI. The CDR3 is 15 residues long. This specimen belongs to a study of cytomegalovirus exposure and HLA in healthy donors. The V gene is TRBV18, the J gene TRBJ2-2; D is perhaps TRBD1 (6 bases). Source material: PBMCs. The source is a boy aged 2 to 9 in good health and CMV-seronegative. The CDR3 coding sequence is TGTGCCAGCTCTGCTAAGGGGGAATTAACCGGGGAGCTGTTTTTT. Translating it yields CASSAKGELTGELFF.